A selection of T cell receptor beta chains follows, all from one sample in a study of tumor and adjacent non-tumor tissue in lung cancer. TCRdb called the multiplex PCR reads again in MiXCR, with one record for every CDR3 protein. The sample records over 110,000 distinct CDR3 sequences, 60% to 70% being singletons. Sequenced input: lung tumor tissue. These receptors came from a man aged 60-69 years with small cell lung cancer. The CDR3 runs from the conserved cysteine through the conserved F or W. D genes are given only for firm matches. Clone size is not always given. Where it is, it says once, few, many or a class for expanded clones.

CDR3aa	CDR3nt	d_gene	abundance	j_gene	v_gene
CSVNGPAGLSYNEQFF	TGCAGCGTTAACGGGCCGGCAGGACTCTCCTACAATGAGCAGTTCTTC	.	.	TRBJ2-1	TRBV29-1
CASSQLTTDTQYF	TGCGCCAGCAGTCAGCTCACCACAGATACGCAGTATTTT	.	.	TRBJ2-3	TRBV5-1
CSAYSGISYVQYF	TGCAGTGCGTATAGCGGTATCTCATACGTGCAGTACTTC	.	.	TRBJ2-7	TRBV20-1
CASNAGPPSQPQHF	TGTGCCAGCAATGCAGGACCCCCTAGTCAGCCCCAGCATTTT	.	.	TRBJ1-5	TRBV6-1
CSATRQNTEAFF	TGCAGTGCTACCCGGCAGAACACTGAAGCTTTCTTT	.	medium-sized	TRBJ1-1	TRBV20-1
CSAQHGGGSTGELFF	TGCAGTGCTCAACATGGCGGCGGCAGTACCGGGGAGCTGTTTTTT	.	.	TRBJ2-2	TRBV20-1
CARSLAGQGSSYNEQFF	TGTGCCAGGAGCTTGGCTGGACAGGGGAGCTCCTACAATGAGCAGTTCTTC	TRBD1	.	TRBJ2-1	TRBV5-4
CSASHSGTLAKNIQYF	TGCAGTGCTTCACACTCCGGGACTTTAGCCAAAAACATTCAGTACTTC	.	few	TRBJ2-4	TRBV20-1
CSARGIGVGWFF	TGCAGTGCTAGGGGCATCGGGGTTGGGTGGTTCTTC	.	.	TRBJ2-1	TRBV20-1
CSAIVDYRTDTQYF	TGCAGTGCCATCGTGGACTACCGCACAGATACGCAGTATTTT	.	many	TRBJ2-3	TRBV20-1
CAWSEGQGIFQPQHF	TGTGCCTGGAGTGAAGGACAGGGGATATTTCAGCCCCAGCATTTT	TRBD1	once	TRBJ1-5	TRBV30
CASTATGGPYNEQFF	TGTGCCAGCACCGCGACAGGGGGTCCCTACAATGAGCAGTTCTTC	TRBD1	many	TRBJ2-1	TRBV6-1
CSARDQTVTEAFF	TGCAGTGCTAGAGATCAAACGGTAACTGAAGCTTTCTTT	.	.	TRBJ1-1	TRBV20-1
CASSLAGTSKDTQYF	TGTGCGAGCAGCTTAGCGGGGACTAGCAAAGATACGCAGTATTTT	TRBD2	.	TRBJ2-3	TRBV7-9
CATSPYGYTF	TGTGCCACCAGTCCCTACGGCTACACCTTC	.	.	TRBJ1-2	TRBV24-1
CAISPLSSGQGRGEQFF	TGTGCCATTAGCCCCCTTTCTTCGGGACAGGGGCGGGGTGAGCAGTTCTTC	TRBD1	.	TRBJ2-1	TRBV11-2
CSALDRASGAFF	TGCAGTGCACTGGACAGGGCCTCTGGAGCTTTCTTT	TRBD1	.	TRBJ1-1	TRBV20-1
CASSPHRGLVNEQFF	TGTGCCAGCAGCCCCCACAGGGGGCTTGTGAATGAGCAGTTCTTC	TRBD1	many	TRBJ2-1	TRBV6-1
CASIPRDGSRETQYF	TGTGCCAGCATACCCCGTGACGGGAGCAGGGAGACCCAGTACTTC	.	.	TRBJ2-5	TRBV11-2
CASSTISGRVHEQYF	TGTGCCAGCAGCACCATTAGCGGGAGGGTACACGAGCAGTACTTC	TRBD2	many	TRBJ2-7	TRBV5-6
CASSLGATGRYDEQFF	TGCGCCAGCAGCTTGGGGGCGACAGGGCGCTACGATGAGCAGTTCTTC	TRBD1	.	TRBJ2-1	TRBV5-1
CSVGPTSPGEQFF	TGCAGCGTTGGACCAACGAGTCCTGGTGAGCAGTTCTTC	.	many	TRBJ2-1	TRBV29-1
CASTEGRFNEKLFF	TGTGCCAGCACCGAAGGAAGGTTTAATGAAAAACTGTTTTTT	.	few	TRBJ1-4	TRBV6-6
CARSPETSGRAPPQYF	TGTGCCAGAAGCCCAGAGACTAGCGGGAGGGCCCCCCCGCAGTATTTT	TRBD2	.	TRBJ2-3	TRBV4-2
CARRDRGPNTQYF	TGTGCCAGACGGGACAGGGGGCCCAATACGCAGTATTTT	TRBD1	many	TRBJ2-3	TRBV12-3/TRBV12-4
CDRSWVGSGTEAFF	TGTGACAGAAGCTGGGTCGGGTCGGGGACTGAAGCTTTCTTT	.	.	TRBJ1-1	TRBV11-2
CASIHYTEAFF	TGTGCCAGCATCCATTACACTGAAGCCTTCTTT	.	.	TRBJ1-1	TRBV11-2
CSARDQGVEQFF	TGCAGTGCTAGAGATCAAGGTGTTGAGCAGTTCTTC	.	.	TRBJ2-1	TRBV20-1
CASSSPGRPDTQYF	TGTGCCAGCAGCTCCCCAGGTCGCCCAGATACGCAGTATTTT	.	medium-sized	TRBJ2-3	TRBV11-3
CASSGARVFTDTQYF	TGTGCCAGCAGTGGCGCCAGGGTGTTCACAGATACGCAGTATTTT	.	.	TRBJ2-3	TRBV28
CASSQEGAGRGYNEQFF	TGCGCCAGCAGCCAAGAGGGAGCGGGAAGGGGATACAATGAGCAGTTCTTC	TRBD2	.	TRBJ2-1	TRBV4-1
CSARHALLAHQETHYF	TGCAGTGCTAGACATGCCCTTTTAGCGCACCAAGAGACCCACTACTTC	.	.	TRBJ2-5	TRBV20-1
CASSIGGQPQHF	TGTGCCAGTAGTATAGGGGGTCAGCCCCAGCATTTT	.	.	TRBJ1-5	TRBV19
CTARDGVRRPDTQYF	TGCACTGCTAGAGATGGGGTTAGGCGCCCAGATACGCAGTATTTT	.	.	TRBJ2-3	TRBV20-1
CASSRPLGENEQFF	TGTGCCAGCAGCCGACCGTTAGGGGAAAATGAGCAGTTCTTC	.	.	TRBJ2-1	TRBV11-2
CASSSLPGAAEAFF	TGTGCCAGCAGCTCTCTCCCAGGGGCCGCTGAAGCTTTCTTT	.	once	TRBJ1-1	TRBV11-3
CASSEMAGGGDEQFF	TGTGCCAGCAGTGAAATGGCAGGGGGCGGTGATGAGCAGTTCTTC	TRBD1	once	TRBJ2-1	TRBV6-1
CTSSLVRSPDRVMNEQFF	TGTACCAGCAGCTTAGTTCGGTCCCCGGACAGGGTTATGAATGAGCAGTTCTTT	TRBD1	.	TRBJ2-1	TRBV11-2
CVSAVRVEEKLFF	TGTGTCAGCGCTGTGAGGGTTGAAGAAAAACTGTTTTTT	.	.	TRBJ1-4	TRBV12-3/TRBV12-4
CSVGIMAPGQSASGANVLTF	TGCAGCGTTGGTATTATGGCGCCGGGACAAAGCGCGTCTGGGGCCAACGTCCTGACTTTC	.	.	TRBJ2-6	TRBV29-1
CASSRHATNEKLFF	TGTGCCAGCAGTAGACACGCAACTAATGAAAAACTGTTTTTT	.	many	TRBJ1-4	TRBV6-5
CNARDLDRESYNEQFF	TGCAATGCTAGAGATCTTGACAGGGAATCATACAATGAGCAGTTCTTC	TRBD1	.	TRBJ2-1	TRBV20-1
CASSQGEGLGSYEQYF	TGCGCCAGCAGCCAGGGGGAGGGGCTTGGGTCCTACGAGCAGTACTTC	TRBD2	many	TRBJ2-7	TRBV4-1
CASSRVAANSPLHF	TGTGCCAGCAGCAGGGTGGCCGCGAATTCACCCTTGCACTTT	.	.	TRBJ1-6	TRBV5-5